This TCR beta chain was recovered during a study of tumor and adjacent non-tumor tissue in lung cancer. Study overall: Around 4 million productive TCRbeta reads were obtained per sample on average.

CDR1 is KGHDR, CDR2 SFDVKD, per germline. This CDR3 has 16 residues. In this sample, this clonotype turned up once. The junction does not match germline at one end; this may be a read error. RNA was extracted from bulk tissue without any cell sorting. More than 3 cm separated this lung sample from the edge of the tumor. TCRbeta libraries were built with three rounds of nested PCR, modified from ARM-PCR. TCRdb passed the multiplex PCR reads through MiXCR, listing each CDR3 protein once. The table lists about 60,000 distinct CDR3 sequences, over 60% of them singletons. V usage is TRBV24-1 and J usage is TRBJ2-1, with a tentative D call TRBD1 (6 bases). Sequencing was performed on distant non-tumor lung tissue. This TCR came from a man in his 70s with non-small cell lung cancer. For the CDR3, the DNA is TGTGCCACCGGTGACCCTGACAGGAACGTCTACAATGAGCAGTTCTTC. This encodes CATGDPDRNVYNEQFF.